The rows below give T cell receptor beta chains drawn from one sample of a study of blood T cell repertoires in COVID-19. Clones were read by immunoSEQ multiplex PCR, and TCRdb kept only the in-frame ones, dropping some. The sample has a few hundred thousand clones, roughly 87% seen once. Sequencing used peripheral blood. These receptors all come from a man between 18 and 35 years old with active or convalescent COVID-19. The CDR3 runs from the conserved cysteine through the conserved F or W. The order of the fields is J gene, D gene, clone size, V gene, CDR3 protein, CDR3 DNA. A D gene is named only where the DNA matches it firmly. Clone size is stated in some rows and not others, as once, few, many or a class when expanded.

TRBJ2-7 | NA | NA | TRBV7-8 | CASSSSRGVNEQYF | TGTGCCAGCAGCTCCAGCAGGGGCGTTAACGAGCAGTACTTC
TRBJ2-7 | TRBD2 | NA | TRBV11-2 | CASSSRDSGGFYEQYF | TGTGCCAGCAGCTCCCGTGATTCCGGGGGGTTCTACGAGCAGTACTTC
TRBJ1-2 | TRBD1 | once | TRBV2 | CASQGTGFPYGYTF | TGTGCCAGCCAGGGGACAGGGTTTCCCTATGGCTACACCTTC
TRBJ1-6 | TRBD1 | NA | TRBV7-6 | CASSTHRGRNSPLHF | TGTGCCAGCAGCACTCACAGGGGGAGGAATTCACCCCTCCACTTT
TRBJ2-2 | TRBD2 | NA | TRBV23-1 | CANLKKTSGGAATGELFF | TGCGCCAACCTCAAAAAGACTAGCGGGGGGGCGGCCACCGGGGAGCTGTTTTTT
TRBJ2-1 | TRBD2 | once | TRBV11-2 | CASRGLAGGPSYNEQFF | TGTGCCAGCAGGGGACTAGCGGGGGGGCCCTCCTACAATGAGCAGTTCTTC
TRBJ2-7 | TRBD1 | NA | TRBV10-3 | CAITGDRGPYEQYF | TGTGCCATCACCGGGGACAGGGGACCCTACGAGCAGTACTTC
TRBJ2-7 | NA | NA | TRBV12-3/TRBV12-4 | CASSLGTVYEQYF | TGTGCCAGCAGTTTAGGGACAGTCTACGAGCAGTACTTC
TRBJ1-2 | NA | NA | TRBV4-3 | CASSQLDQRGGYTF | TGCGCCAGCAGCCAATTAGACCAAAGGGGCGGCTACACCTTC
TRBJ1-2 | NA | NA | TRBV6-5 | CASSYGLRPGGYTF | TGTGCCAGCAGTTACGGTCTACGGCCAGGCGGCTACACCTTC
TRBJ2-7 | NA | once | TRBV6-5 | CASSTGQNYEQYF | TGTGCCAGCAGTACAGGACAGAACTACGAGCAGTACTTC
TRBJ2-3 | TRBD2 | NA | TRBV6-5 | CASSSGGRPTDTQYF | TGTGCCAGCAGTTCGGGGGGGCGCCCCACAGATACGCAGTATTTT
TRBJ2-1 | TRBD2 | NA | TRBV11-2 | CASTTYSRGGLKNNEQFF | TGTGCCAGCACCACCTACTCGCGGGGGGGCTTGAAAAACAATGAGCAGTTCTTC
TRBJ1-6 | TRBD1 | NA | TRBV19 | CASSTRTGGVGISPLHF | TGTGCCAGTAGTACCCGGACAGGGGGCGTTGGTATTTCACCCCTCCACTTT
TRBJ2-1 | TRBD1 | NA | TRBV6-5 | CASRRDRNNEQFF | TGTGCCAGCCGCCGGGACAGGAACAATGAGCAGTTCTTC
TRBJ1-1 | NA | NA | TRBV13 | CASSFGPGGYTEAFF | TGTGCCAGCAGCTTCGGGCCCGGGGGGTACACTGAAGCTTTCTTT
TRBJ1-6 | NA | NA | TRBV6-4 | CASSETRNSPLHF | TGTGCCAGCAGTGAAACCAGGAATTCACCCCTCCACTTT
TRBJ2-7 | NA | NA | TRBV5-1 | CASSFADSYEQYF | TGCGCCAGCAGCTTCGCAGACTCCTACGAGCAGTACTTC
TRBJ2-3 | NA | once | TRBV9 | CASSPRVSVDTQYF | TGTGCCAGCAGCCCCCGGGTTTCAGTTGATACGCAGTATTTT
TRBJ2-7 | TRBD2 | NA | TRBV6-2/TRBV6-3 | CASSYHGTSGRYEQYF | TGTGCCAGCAGTTACCACGGGACTAGCGGAAGATACGAGCAGTACTTC
TRBJ1-6 | NA | NA | TRBV3-1/TRBV3-2 | CASSLSQGVRSPLHF | TGTGCCAGCAGCTTGTCACAGGGTGTAAGGTCACCCCTCCACTTT
TRBJ2-3 | NA | NA | TRBV19 | CASSIDRNRGTDTQYF | TGTGCCAGTAGTATTGATCGAAATAGAGGGACAGATACGCAGTATTTT
TRBJ2-7 | TRBD1 | few | TRBV18 | CASSLIGTGDYEQYF | TGTGCCAGCTCACTTATCGGGACAGGGGACTACGAGCAGTACTTC
TRBJ2-1 | NA | few | TRBV14 | CASSQAGGQGYNEQFF | TGTGCCAGCAGCCAAGCAGGGGGGCAAGGTTACAATGAGCAGTTCTTC
TRBJ1-4 | NA | few | TRBV10-3 | CAISESHSGEKLFF | TGTGCCATCAGTGAGTCTCACAGCGGCGAAAAACTGTTTTTT
TRBJ1-5 | TRBD1 | NA | TRBV5-5 | CASSSSDRRLYSNQPQHF | TGTGCCAGCAGCTCCTCGGACAGGCGACTATATAGCAATCAGCCCCAGCATTTT
TRBJ2-5 | TRBD2 | NA | TRBV10-2 | CASSEFVGGMKTQYF | TGCGCCAGCAGTGAATTCGTGGGGGGGATGAAGACCCAGTACTTC
TRBJ2-1 | TRBD2 | NA | TRBV19 | CASASSGTRSYNEQFF | TGTGCCAGTGCCTCCTCCGGGACTAGGTCCTACAATGAGCAGTTCTTC
TRBJ2-7 | NA | NA | TRBV19 | CASSIRGPPSYEQYF | TGTGCCAGTAGTATTAGGGGCCCGCCTTCCTACGAGCAGTACTTC
TRBJ2-2 | TRBD1 | many | TRBV6-6 | CASSYSQGAGGELFF | TGTGCCAGCAGTTACTCACAGGGGGCCGGCGGGGAGCTGTTTTTT
TRBJ2-5 | NA | NA | TRBV6-5 | CASSMDSQETQYF | TGTGCCAGCAGCATGGACAGCCAAGAGACCCAGTACTTC
TRBJ1-2 | TRBD1 | NA | TRBV27 | CASSSGGQGYTF | TGTGCCAGCAGTTCAGGGGGGCAAGGCTACACCTTC
TRBJ1-1 | TRBD1 | once | TRBV6-5 | CASSYPGQGETEAFF | TGTGCCAGCAGTTACCCCGGGCAGGGGGAAACTGAAGCTTTCTTT
TRBJ1-2 | NA | NA | TRBV27 | CASSPSGGLGYTF | TGTGCCAGCAGTCCCTCGGGAGGCTTGGGCTACACCTTC
TRBJ2-7 | NA | NA | TRBV7-2 | CASSLALGAGEEQYF | TGTGCCAGCAGCTTAGCGCTGGGGGCAGGTGAAGAGCAGTACTTC
TRBJ2-3 | NA | NA | TRBV10-2 | CASSGLQGGTDTQYF | TGCGCCAGCAGTGGATTACAGGGCGGCACAGATACGCAGTATTTT
TRBJ2-7 | NA | NA | TRBV3-1/TRBV3-2 | CASSQETAYEQYF | TGTGCCAGCAGCCAAGAGACAGCCTACGAGCAGTACTTC
TRBJ2-1 | NA | once | TRBV4-1 | CASSQAGDEQFF | TGCGCCAGCAGCCAAGCGGGGGATGAGCAGTTCTTC
TRBJ2-3 | NA | once | TRBV3-1/TRBV3-2 | CASSQEWQRAPDTQYF | TGTGCCAGCAGCCAAGAATGGCAGAGGGCCCCAGATACGCAGTATTTT
TRBJ2-7 | NA | NA | TRBV27 | CASTLRGLVAGEQYF | TGTGCCAGCACCCTGAGGGGCCTAGTCGCGGGGGAGCAGTACTTC
TRBJ2-1 | NA | NA | TRBV9 | CASSVGGKNTNEQFF | TGTGCCAGCAGCGTAGGAGGGAAGAATACGAATGAGCAGTTCTTC
TRBJ2-7 | NA | NA | TRBV14 | CASSQGHTNSYEQYF | TGTGCCAGCAGCCAGGGACACACCAACTCCTACGAGCAGTACTTC
TRBJ1-2 | NA | NA | TRBV3-1/TRBV3-2 | CASTPQGGFHYGYTF | TGTGCCAGCACCCCGCAAGGGGGTTTTCACTATGGCTACACCTTC
TRBJ2-3 | TRBD2 | once | TRBV6-1 | CASSEGGVTQYF | TGTGCCAGCAGTGAGGGGGGGGTGACGCAGTATTTT
TRBJ1-2 | NA | NA | TRBV4-3 | CASSQFLLYGYTF | TGCGCCAGCAGCCAATTCCTCCTCTATGGCTACACCTTC
TRBJ1-1 | TRBD1 | NA | TRBV28 | CASSLRGTGGTEAFF | TGTGCCAGCAGTTTAAGAGGGACAGGGGGCACTGAAGCTTTCTTT
TRBJ2-7 | NA | NA | TRBV5-1 | CASSIQGYEQYF | TGCGCCAGCAGCATACAGGGTTACGAGCAGTACTTC
TRBJ1-2 | TRBD1 | NA | TRBV11-2 | CASSSGTGVYGYTF | TGTGCCAGCAGCTCCGGGACAGGGGTTTATGGCTACACCTTC
TRBJ1-2 | TRBD1 | once | TRBV4-3 | CASSQDATAGTGGSYTF | TGCGCCAGCAGCCAGGATGCCACAGCCGGGACAGGGGGATCCTACACCTTC
TRBJ1-6 | TRBD1 | NA | TRBV18 | CASSRVRQGKGSYNSPLHF | TGTGCCAGCTCACGCGTAAGACAGGGGAAAGGCTCCTATAATTCACCCCTCCACTTT
TRBJ2-3 | NA | NA | TRBV3-1/TRBV3-2 | CASSQVLVAADTQYF | TGTGCCAGCAGCCAAGTATTGGTAGCGGCAGATACGCAGTATTTT
TRBJ1-6 | NA | few | TRBV2 | CASSEDRETYNSPLHF | TGTGCCAGCAGTGAAGACAGGGAAACCTATAATTCACCCCTCCACTTT
TRBJ2-7 | NA | NA | TRBV4-1 | CASSQVTGFYEQYF | TGCGCCAGCAGCCAGGTAACAGGGTTCTACGAGCAGTACTTC
TRBJ1-4 | TRBD1 | NA | TRBV6-5 | CASREGQKNEKLFF | TGTGCCAGCAGGGAGGGACAGAAAAATGAAAAACTGTTTTTT
TRBJ2-3 | NA | NA | TRBV5-1 | CASSLVIGEDTQYF | TGCGCCAGCAGCTTGGTTATCGGGGAAGATACGCAGTATTTT
TRBJ1-1 | NA | NA | TRBV19 | CASRQEGRGVDTEAFF | TGTGCCAGTAGGCAGGAAGGGAGGGGTGTGGACACTGAAGCTTTCTTT
TRBJ1-1 | NA | few | TRBV6-5 | CASSSDRNTEAFF | TGTGCCAGCAGTTCGGACAGGAACACTGAAGCTTTCTTT
TRBJ1-4 | NA | NA | TRBV13 | CASSRRGPNEKLFF | TGTGCCAGCAGCCGCAGGGGCCCTAATGAAAAACTGTTTTTT